This TCR beta chain originates from a study of T cells in women clearing cervical HPV infection. On the study more broadly: Controls were women whose single incident HPV16 infection cleared within 12 months without precancer or cancer. Case blood was drawn when the lesion was first found; control blood after infection became undetectable. The study's findings and limits: T-cell numbers per sample were unknown and may explain richness differences.

The germline V gene encodes CDR1 DFQATT and CDR2 SNEGSKA (reference sequence). V was shortened by 1 base and J by 1 base, with 13 bases between the two germline ends. The CDR3 contains 15 residues. In regard to this clone: Its cognate antigen is unknown. The observed sequence ends 3 residues before the CDR3 terminus, with the missing tail filled in from the germline J gene.

Assay used: immunoSEQ multiplex PCR; TCRdb lists only in-frame clones, some missing. This repertoire comprises 30,000 to 35,000 clones; its ten largest clones make up about 18%. The J gene is TRBJ1-2, the V gene TRBV20-1; D possibly corresponds to TRBD1 (6 bases). The receptor was isolated from a woman between 18 and 75 years old with a cervical HPV16 infection that either progressed to CIN3+ or cleared (not recorded which). Sequenced sample: blood buffy coat. The sequenced part of the CDR3 DNA is TGCAGTGCTAGAGCCTATGAACAGGGTAACTATGGC. Protein product: CSARAYEQGNYG. The CDR3 in its entirety is CSARAYEQGNYGYTF.